This T cell receptor (beta chain) was obtained from a study of vaccination and CD4 T cells after COVID-19. Looking at the study overall: Cellular stimulation was performed using overlapping spike peptides derived from SARS-CoV-2, HCoV-NL63, HCoV-OC43 and HCoV-229E.

Concerning this clonotype: Its antigen is unknown.

Once obtained from cultured CD4+ T cells, the DNA was sequenced using the Oncomine TCR Beta short-read assay. TCRdb re-analysed the PCR reads in MiXCR, keeping a single row per CDR3 protein. The sample gives about 15,000 distinct CDR3 sequences, about 47% of which show up once; roughly 7.8% is in the top ten. CDR1 is LNHDA and CDR2 is SQIVND in the germline V gene (reference sequence). The V gene end was trimmed by 5 bases and the J gene end by 6 bases; junction bases not matched to a gene: 11. CDR3 size: 16 residues. This sample's treatment: roughly 11-day PBMC culture with coronavirus spike peptide pools or control peptides (ViraFEST assay). Researchers grew the cells for under eleven days and then pulled out CD4+ T cells by negative selection.

The receptor was isolated from a human donor who had recovered from COVID-19. Sequencing was done on a sample of CD4+ T cells from blood, cultured in vitro. The chain combines TRBV19 with TRBJ2-2, with 8 bases identical to TRBD1. The CDR3 reads CASSPQGAPIAGELFF. CDR3 sequence (DNA): TGTGCCAGTAGTCCTCAGGGGGCCCCTATAGCCGGGGAGCTGTTTTTT. Drawing the rest from reference TRBV19 and TRBJ2-2, the complete variable domain is DGGITQSPKYLFRKEGQNVTLSCEQNLNHDAMYWYRQDPGQGLRLIYYSQIVNDFQKGDIAEGYSVSREKKESFPLTVTSAQKNPTAFYLCASSPQGAPIAGELFFGEGSRLTVL.